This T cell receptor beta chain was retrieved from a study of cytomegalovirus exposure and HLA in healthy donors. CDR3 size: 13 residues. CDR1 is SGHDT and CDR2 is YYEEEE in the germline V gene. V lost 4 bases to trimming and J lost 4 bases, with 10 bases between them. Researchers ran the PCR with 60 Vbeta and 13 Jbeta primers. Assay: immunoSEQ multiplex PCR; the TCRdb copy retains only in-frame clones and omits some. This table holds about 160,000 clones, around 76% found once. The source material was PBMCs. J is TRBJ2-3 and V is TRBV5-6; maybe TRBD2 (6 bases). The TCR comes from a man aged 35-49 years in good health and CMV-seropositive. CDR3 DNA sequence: TGTGCCAGCAGCCGCGGGACTTCAGATACGCAGTATTTT. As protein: CASSRGTSDTQYF.